The 27 T cell receptor beta chains below all came from one sample that was sequenced in a study of shared clonotypes between healthy human individuals. TCRdb's copy holds only in-frame clones and misses some; the assay was immunoSEQ multiplex PCR. In the table there are about 460,000 clones, roughly three quarters of which are singletons. The sample taken for sequencing was PBMCs. Receptors originate from a woman in her 40s in good health. Some clones in this sample may be carry-over from other donors' samples.

The V call is TRBV4-2, the J call TRBJ1-6, with D unclear. With 0 bases removed from V and 7 bases from J, the gap between germline ends came to 10 bases. Per germline, CDR1 LGHNA and CDR2 YNFKEQ. This CDR3 region has 15 residues. CDR3 sequence: CASSQDWGGNSPLHF. In DNA form, the CDR3 reads TGTGCCAGCAGCCAAGATTGGGGAGGCAATTCACCCCTCCACTTT.

This rearrangement joins TRBV4-2 to TRBJ2-7; D is unresolved. Germline V gives CDR1 LGHNA, CDR2 YNFKEQ. The CDR3 length is 15 residues. Trimming shortened V by 4 bases and J by 4 bases, and 17 bases separated the two germline ends. CDR3 in amino acids: CASSPWFADRYEQYF. The DNA for the CDR3 is TGTGCCAGCAGCCCCTGGTTCGCGGATCGGTACGAGCAGTACTTC.

The V gene is TRBV11-3, the J gene TRBJ2-5, with a possible D match to TRBD2 (6 bases). The V gene lost 5 bases and the J gene lost 2 bases, with 9 bases spanning the gap. Germline loops: CDR1 SGHNT, CDR2 YENEEA. The CDR3 loop spans 13 amino acids. The CDR3 region is CASSQLAQETQYF. DNA of the CDR3: TGTGCCAGCAGCCAACTAGCTCAAGAGACCCAGTACTTC.

The chain carries TRBV5-6 and TRBJ2-7; D possibly matches TRBD1 or TRBD2 (5 bases each). Germline lookup yields CDR1 SGHDT and CDR2 YYEEEE. V was pared by 2 bases and J by 4 bases, with 13 bases between. This CDR3 region has 14 residues. The CDR3 DNA sequence: TGTGCCAGCAGCTTAGGGAGTTGGGGGTACGAGCAGTACTTC. Its translation is CASSLGSWGYEQYF. Full variable domain (missing parts from reference TRBV5-6 and TRBJ2-7): DAGVTQSPTHLIKTRGQQVTLRCSPKSGHDTVSWYQQALGQGPQFIFQYYEEEERQRGNFPDRFSGHQFPNYSSELNVNALLLGDSALYLCASSLGSWGYEQYFGPGTRLTVT.

The V gene is TRBV28, the J gene TRBJ1-1, with D possibly TRBD1 on 5 matching bases. V lost 10 bases and J lost 4, with 16 bases in between. Germline lookup yields CDR1 MDHEN and CDR2 SYDVKM. This CDR3 region has 13 residues. The CDR3 sequence: CANTGDGPTEAFF. The CDR3 DNA sequence: TGTGCCAACACAGGAGACGGACCCACTGAAGCTTTCTTT.

This clone was seen at least ten times. This same CDR3 is encoded by further DNA sequences in the sample. CDR3 region: CASSLEGQGGYEQYF. The DNA of the CDR3 is TGTGCCAGTAGTCTGGAGGGACAGGGAGGTTACGAGCAGTACTTC. This sequence joins TRBV19 and TRBJ2-7; 9 bases fit TRBD1. V lost 5 bases, J lost 4 bases, and 9 bases stayed unmatched. Germline CDR1 and CDR2: LNHDA and SQIVND (reference sequence). The CDR3 contains 15 residues.

The V and J genes are TRBV4-3 and TRBJ2-1; 7 nucleotides align to TRBD2. The germline gives CDR1 LGHNA, CDR2 YSLEER. Trimming removed 4 bases from V and 9 bases from J; junction bases left unmatched: 9. CDR3 length equals 14 residues. The CDR3: CASSPGLPLGEQFF. CDR3 DNA sequence: TGCGCCAGCAGCCCGGGACTACCTTTGGGTGAGCAGTTCTTC.

The V call is TRBV30, the J call TRBJ2-3; 11 bases are a match to TRBD2. The germline V gene has CDR1 GTSNPN and CDR2 SVGIG (reference sequence). This CDR3 comprises 12 residues. The DNA for the CDR3 is TGTGCACTAGCGGGAGTCACAGATACGCAGTATTTT. It is translated as CALAGVTDTQYF.

This clone was observed at least ten times. The chain combines TRBV10-2 with TRBJ1-4; D gene uncertain. This CDR3 contains 13 residues. CDR1 is WSHSY and CDR2 is SAAADI in the germline V gene. The V end was cut by 8 bases, the J end by 0 bases, with 7 bases between. CDR3 nucleotide sequence: TGCGCCAGCCCGCAGTCAACTAATGAAAAACTGTTTTTT. This translates into CASPQSTNEKLFF.

The rearrangement links TRBV27 to TRBJ2-5, with D possibly TRBD1 on 6 matching bases. Deletions cut 3 bases from V and 1 base from J, with 9 bases between. The CDR3 covers 14 residues. Germline values: CDR1 MNHEY, CDR2 SMNVEV (reference sequence). The CDR3 protein is CASSFRGGQETQYF. CDR3 nucleotide sequence: TGTGCCAGCAGTTTTCGAGGGGGCCAAGAGACCCAGTACTTC.

This clone has just a few counts. The chain employs TRBV28 and TRBJ1-2; the D gene is possibly TRBD1 (5 bases). V shed 6 bases and J shed 8 bases, with 22 bases lying between them. The CDR3 runs 15 residues. Germline CDR1 and CDR2: MDHEN and SYDVKM. The CDR3 DNA is TGTGCCAGCAGATATCCCCAGGGATCCCTGCGAGGCTACACCTTC. Translating it yields CASRYPQGSLRGYTF.

The chain has TRBV2 and TRBJ2-3; maybe TRBD1 (5 bases). V lost 10 bases and J 5 bases, leaving 16 bases between the germline ends. The CDR3 is made up of 13 amino acids. Germline V gene sequence: CDR1 SNHLY, CDR2 FYNNEI. CDR3 in DNA: TGTGCCACGGGTGAAGGGGCTGGAGATACGCAGTATTTT. This encodes CATGEGAGDTQYF.

CDR3 in amino acids: CAWRYDTGELFF. The CDR3 nucleotides are TGTGCCTGGAGGTACGACACCGGGGAGCTGTTTTTT. The chain couples TRBV30 to TRBJ2-2; D is undetermined. Trimming left V 3 bases short and J 3 bases short, with 5 bases between. Germline CDR1 GTSNPN, CDR2 SVGIG (reference sequence). The CDR3 consists of 12 residues.

In its sample, this clone was seen once. The chain uses TRBV28 and TRBJ2-7; TRBD2 is a possible D gene (6 bases). Germline CDR1 and CDR2: MDHEN and SYDVKM. The CDR3 contains 15 residues. The V end lost 5 bases, the J end lost 5 bases, and 19 bases lay between the germline ends. This CDR3 is CASSLPGTSTHEQYF. DNA for the CDR3: TGTGCCAGCAGTCTCCCGGGCACTAGCACCCACGAGCAGTACTTC.

The chain links TRBV18 to TRBJ1-2; D gene uncertain. V gave up 2 bases and J gave up 3 bases, with 10 bases separating them. Germline CDR1 reads KGHSH; CDR2 reads LQKENI. The CDR3 is made up of 14 amino acids. The CDR3 spells CASSPSQGYYGYTF. The CDR3 coding sequence is TGTGCCAGCTCACCATCCCAAGGGTACTATGGCTACACCTTC.

The V call is TRBV6-1, the J call TRBJ2-2; D gene ambiguous. The V gene lost 4 bases and the J gene lost 7 bases, with 10 bases spanning the gap. The germline V gene has CDR1 MNHNS and CDR2 SASEGT. The CDR3 spans 13 residues. The CDR3 is CASSVSLGGELFF. CDR3 DNA: TGTGCCAGCAGTGTCAGTTTGGGCGGGGAGCTGTTTTTT.

This clone has only a few counts. This rearrangement joins TRBV6-4 to TRBJ2-7; D uncertain. V was cut by 6 bases and J by 5 bases, with 11 bases left in between. Germline lookup yields CDR1 MRHNA and CDR2 SNTAGT. The CDR3 length is 12 residues. The CDR3 DNA follows: TGTGCCAGCAGGGCAGGCCCCCACGAGCAGTACTTC. As protein: CASRAGPHEQYF.

This clone was observed a few times. This likely came from a read error, as a far larger clone is one base away. The chain links TRBV4-2 to TRBJ2-2, with D possibly TRBD1 on 6 matching bases. The CDR3 is 12 residues long. Germline V CDR1 and CDR2: LGHNA, YNFKEQ. CDR3 coding DNA: TGTGCCAGCGGCCAGGGGACCGGGGAGCTGTTTTTT. It yields the protein CASGQGTGELFF.

The chain links TRBV5-4 to TRBJ2-6; tentative D call: TRBD1 (5 bases). The CDR3 has 17 residues. V was clipped by 3 bases and J by 0 bases, with 13 bases between them. Germline CDR1 and CDR2: SGHNT and YYREEE (reference sequence). The CDR3 region has the DNA TGTGCCAGCAGCTCCCGACATACAGGCTCTGGGGCCAACGTCCTGACTTTC. Its protein is CASSSRHTGSGANVLTF.

The J gene is TRBJ1-2, the V gene TRBV2, with TRBD1 matching over 12 bases. V lost 4 bases, J lost 8 bases, and 8 bases stayed unmatched. The V gene's germline CDR1 is SNHLY and CDR2 FYNNEI. The CDR3 has 15 residues. In DNA form, the CDR3 reads TGTGCCAGCAGTGTTGGGACAGGGGGCATGTGGGGCTACACCTTC. Protein: CASSVGTGGMWGYTF.

As to this clone: A far larger clone is a single base away, which makes a read error likely. The chain recombines TRBV30 with TRBJ2-7; 9 positions agree with TRBD2. The CDR3 is 15 amino acids. After removal of 0 bases from V and 3 bases from J, the junction contained 6 bases not matched to a gene. Germline lookup yields CDR1 GTSNPN and CDR2 SVGIG (reference sequence). The CDR3 loop is CAWSVRREGLYEQYF. CDR3 DNA sequence: TGTGCCTGGAGTGTACGGCGGGAGGGCCTCTACGAGCAGTACTTC.

J is TRBJ1-1 and V is TRBV11-2, with 7 bases fitting TRBD1. V lost 3 bases and J lost 5; bases outside the gene matches: 6. CDR1 and CDR2 (germline): SGHAT, FQNNGV. There are 14 residues in the CDR3. The CDR3 loop is CASSLGRGLTEAFF. CDR3 nucleotides: TGTGCCAGCAGCTTGGGCAGGGGGTTAACTGAAGCTTTCTTT.

The table lists this clone with a few counts. This chain uses TRBV27 with TRBJ1-1; D perhaps matches TRBD1 (5 bases). This CDR3 is 15 amino acids long. Germline values: CDR1 MNHEY, CDR2 SMNVEV (reference sequence). V was trimmed by 5 bases and J by 5 bases, leaving 18 bases between them. CDR3 protein: CASSPWDLRGTEAFF. CDR3 in DNA: TGTGCCAGCAGTCCGTGGGACCTACGAGGAACTGAAGCTTTCTTT.

V and J are TRBV21-1 and TRBJ2-2; the table names TRBD2, a call not compared with the DNA. TRBV21-1 is classified as a pseudogene. The CDR3 extends over 11 amino acids. CDR3 amino acids: CAIGNTGELFF. CDR3 sequence (DNA): TGTGCCATCGGGAACACCGGGGAGCTGTTTTTT.

V gene TRBV14 combines with J gene TRBJ2-7, with D possibly matching TRBD2 (5 bases). V shed 6 bases and J shed 2 bases, with 14 bases lying between them. Looked up from germline, CDR1 is SGHDN and CDR2 is FVKESK. CDR3 length: 14 amino acids. The CDR3 spells CASSLLGIPYEQYF. CDR3 nucleotide sequence: TGTGCCAGCAGTCTACTCGGGATACCCTACGAGCAGTACTTC. Combining the CDR3 with reference TRBV14 and TRBJ2-7 gives the whole variable domain EAGVTQFPSHSVIEKGQTVTLRCDPISGHDNLYWYRRVMGKEIKFLLHFVKESKQDESGMPNNRFLAERTGGTYSTLKVQPAELEDSGVYFCASSLLGIPYEQYFGPGTRLTVT.

In regard to this clone: The same CDR3 can be traced to other DNA sequences in this sample. V is TRBV6-4 and J is TRBJ1-1; 7 bases match TRBD1. The germline V gene has CDR1 MRHNA and CDR2 SNTAGT. J lost 2 bases, V lost 6 bases, and 3 bases had no gene match. CDR3 size: 13 residues. DNA for the CDR3: TGTGCCAGCAGCCGGACAGGAAACACTGAAGCTTTCTTT. The encoded protein is CASSRTGNTEAFF.

About this clone: A far larger clone is just one base off, so this is likely a read error. The chain links TRBV25-1 to TRBJ1-1; weak D call: TRBD1 (5 bases). From germline, CDR1 is MGHDK and CDR2 SYGVNS. V gave up 5 bases and J gave up 1 base, with 8 bases separating them. The CDR3 length is 13 residues. The CDR3 DNA follows: TGTGCCAGCAGTCCCAGGGCGAACACTGAAGCTTTCTTT. This sequence encodes CASSPRANTEAFF.